This entry describes one TCR beta chain. Its specific antigen is unknown. No base quality values were provided; no much bigger clone lies one nucleotide off. The data were obtained in a study of OX40 agonist ivuxolimab in advanced cancers. Regarding the study in general: The costimulatory receptor OX40 (CD134) was targeted by ivuxolimab, a fully human IgG2 agonistic monoclonal antibody. Intravenous ivuxolimab was administered to patients every 2 weeks at six dose levels: 0.01, 0.1, 0.3, 1.5, 3 and 10 mg/kg. Of the 50 or so patients in dose escalation, around 20 had hepatocellular carcinoma, roughly 15 had melanoma, 9 had renal cell carcinoma and 9 had head and neck cancer. In the dose-escalation cohort, around four fifths of patients were male, and the mean age was approximately 60 years, with a range of roughly 20 to 79. Patients were allowed to have had prior anti-PD-1, anti-PD-L1 or anti-CTLA-4 therapy, and 40% of the dose-escalation patients had been treated with checkpoint inhibitors. Three dose-escalation patients achieved partial responses, one with hepatocellular carcinoma and two with cutaneous melanoma. Peripheral TCRbeta sequencing was intended to test whether TCR sequence diversity was altered and clonal T-cell expansion was caused by ivuxolimab. The paper describes the monotherapy dose-escalation part (N of about 52 patients) of the phase I trial of ivuxolimab.

Genomic DNA was extracted from sorted cells for sequencing of the TCRbeta CDR3 region. TCRbeta CDR3 regions were sequenced using the immunoSEQ Assay. The source is immuneACCESS, and TCRdb retained only in-frame sequences with V and J called. Part of the clones is not carried over; for the studies checked, unresolved V genes explain less than half of this, and the remainder is unexplained. The sample profile shows roughly 75,000 clones; about nine tenths of them were found once. Approximately 0.76% of the sample comes from the top ten. The CDR3 spans 16 residues, from the cysteine through the phenylalanine. Here the CDR3 DNA is all that survives: 48 bases in frame from base 1. Trimming removed 4 bases from V and 7 bases from J, leaving 20 bases between the germline ends. CDR1 is given as SGHNT and CDR2 as YENEEA, both from the germline V gene. The trial excluded patients who had a history of autoimmune disease or were on systemic immunosuppression. Peripheral blood for TCR sequencing was collected from all dose cohorts at baseline, on cycle 4 day 1, and on cycle 7 day 1. Samples were obtained from an open-label, multicenter, first-in-human phase I dose-escalation trial of ivuxolimab. Adults with locally advanced or metastatic melanoma, renal cell, hepatocellular, or head and neck squamous cell carcinoma were enrolled in the trial. Before TCR sequencing, CD4+ T cells and CD8+ T cells were sorted from peripheral blood as separate populations.

Here is what the overall study found, with its caveats: In partial responders in the 0.1-3.0 mg/kg groups, normalized peripheral clonal expansion was found to be among the lowest, especially among CD8+ T cells. At doses of 0.1 to 3.0 mg/kg, clonal expansion of both CD4+ and CD8+ blood T cells was observed from baseline to week 6. Low levels of normalized T-cell clonal expansion were also shown by some nonresponding patients. After ivuxolimab, expanded clones were on average more numerous among CD8+ T cells than among CD4+ T cells. Antigen specificity was not determined for the clonally expanded peripheral T cells.

The chain uses TRBV11-3 and TRBJ2-1; TRBD2 is a possible D gene, resting on 7 matching bases. The material was CD4+ or CD8+ T cells sorted from blood, obtained in a trial of the OX40 agonist ivuxolimab. The TCR sequence derives from an adult with an advanced solid tumor such as melanoma, head and neck, liver or kidney cancer. The DNA is TGTGCCAGCAGCTCCCGTGGCGGGGGCTTAGGGAATGAGCAGTTCTTC. It translates as CASSSRGGGLGNEQFF.